The 5 T cell receptor beta chains below all came from one sample that was sequenced in a study of shared clonotypes between healthy human individuals. Method: immunoSEQ multiplex PCR; TCRdb's copy keeps in-frame clones and lacks some. The sample contains roughly 500,000 clones, about four fifths of which appear only once. The sequenced material came from PBMCs. These receptor sequences come from a woman in her thirties or forties in good health. Some clones in this sample may be carry-over from other donors' samples.

The chain recombines TRBV2 with TRBJ2-1; a possible D gene is TRBD2 (6 bases). Trimming took off 2 bases at V and 5 bases at J, with 16 bases between the two ends. Germline V CDR1 and CDR2: SNHLY, FYNNEI. The CDR3 is made up of 16 amino acids. The CDR3, as DNA: TGTGCCAGCAGTGAATGGGAGCTAGCGCCCAACAATGAGCAGTTCTTC. Protein product: CASSEWELAPNNEQFF.

V and J are TRBV30 and TRBJ2-1; 9 positions agree with TRBD1. Germline V gene lookup returns CDR1 GTSNPN and CDR2 SVGIG (reference sequence). The V and J ends lost 5 bases and 8 bases, in that order; junction bases with no gene match: 7. The CDR3 runs to 13 residues. The CDR3 sequence is CAWSGTGTDEQFF. The DNA for the CDR3 is TGTGCCTGGTCCGGGACAGGGACTGATGAGCAGTTCTTC.

The chain joins TRBV28 to TRBJ1-5; D is uncertain. The CDR3 is 13 residues long. Between the trimmed V and J ends, which lost 6 bases and 6 bases, there was a span of 12 bases. Germline assignment: CDR1 MDHEN and CDR2 SYDVKM. The CDR3 sequence is CASRELGSQPQHF. For the CDR3, the DNA is TGTGCCAGCAGGGAGCTGGGGTCTCAGCCCCAGCATTTT. Complete variable domain (other parts from reference TRBV28 and TRBJ1-5): DVKVTQSSRYLVKRTGEKVFLECVQDMDHENMFWYRQDPGLGLRLIYFSYDVKMKEKGDIPEGYSVSREKKERFSLILESASTNQTSMYLCASRELGSQPQHFGDGTRLSIL.

The chain uses TRBV9 and TRBJ2-1, with a tentative D call TRBD2 (5 bases). Germline V lookup: CDR1 SGDLS, CDR2 YYNGEE. V lost 3 bases and J 5 bases, leaving 12 bases between the germline ends. This CDR3 spans 14 amino acids. CDR3 coding DNA: TGTGCCAGCAGCGAAACTAGAGGGAACAATGAGCAGTTCTTC. Its protein product is CASSETRGNNEQFF.

The CDR3 reads CASSPERARLNEQFF. DNA for the CDR3: TGTGCCAGCAGCCCGGAGCGGGCTAGACTTAATGAGCAGTTCTTC. The gene calls are TRBV7-3 and TRBJ2-1; D perhaps matches TRBD2 (6 bases). The V and J ends lost 5 bases and 7 bases respectively, with 18 bases between them. CDR1 SGHTA and CDR2 FQGTGA come from the germline V gene. The CDR3 consists of 15 residues.